Following are 27 T cell receptor beta chains from one sample sequenced in a study of response to subunit inactivated influenza vaccine. TCRdb used MiXCR to reprocess the RT-PCR reads, holding one entry per CDR3 protein. Found here are roughly 760,000 distinct CDR3 sequences, approximately 21% of them singletons; the top ten hold about 9.4%. The sample was PBMCs from blood, taken less than 6 days after vaccination. Receptors were obtained from a man aged 45-65 years who received an inactivated influenza vaccine.

This chain links TRBV7-8 with TRBJ2-5; 8 nucleotides line up with TRBD2. After removal of 3 bases from V and 2 bases from J, the junction contained 14 bases not matched to a gene. The germline V gene encodes CDR1 SGHVS and CDR2 FQNEAQ. This CDR3 is 18 amino acids long. CDR3 protein: CASSFGIRQAGEQETQYF. The CDR3 region has the DNA TGTGCCAGCAGCTTTGGGATCCGGCAAGCGGGGGAGCAAGAGACCCAGTACTTC.

The V and J genes are TRBV12-3 or TRBV12-4 and TRBJ1-5; D remains ambiguous. The germline V and J ends were trimmed by 1 base and 2 bases, with 12 bases remaining between them. This CDR3 has 16 residues. CDR3 sequence reads: CASSLGFMEGNQPQHF. CDR3 DNA sequence: TGTGCCAGCAGTTTAGGTTTTATGGAGGGCAATCAGCCCCAGCATTTT.

This clonotype was seen a handful of times. The chain carries TRBV6-5 and TRBJ2-3; 13 bases align to TRBD2. This CDR3 has 16 residues. With 5 bases clipped from V and 3 bases from J, the junction kept 5 bases outside the gene matches. CDR1 and CDR2 from the germline V gene are MNHEY and SVGAGI. The CDR3 spells CASSNPTSGRTDTQYF. The CDR3 coding sequence is TGTGCCAGCAGTAACCCGACTAGCGGGAGGACAGATACGCAGTATTTT.

This clonotype was recorded a few times. This chain joins TRBV6-6 and TRBJ2-1; D unclear. V was cut by 7 bases and J by 4 bases, with 5 bases left in between. Per germline, CDR1 MNHNY and CDR2 SVGAGI (reference sequence). CDR3 size: 11 residues. The CDR3 is CASITYNEQFF. The CDR3 region has the DNA TGTGCCAGCATTACTTACAATGAGCAGTTCTTC.

The table lists this clonotype with a few counts. V and J are TRBV18 and TRBJ2-1, with a weak D call TRBD1 (6 bases). The CDR3 totals 15 residues. From germline, CDR1 is KGHSH and CDR2 LQKENI. V was shortened by 0 bases and J by 7 bases, with 13 bases between the two germline ends. CDR3 amino acids: CASSPPKQGWNEQFF. Written as DNA, the CDR3 is TGTGCCAGCTCACCACCGAAACAGGGATGGAATGAGCAGTTCTTC.

This clonotype has a handful of counts. This rearrangement joins TRBV6-2 or TRBV6-3 to TRBJ1-5, with TRBD1 as a possible D gene (5 bases). This CDR3 comprises 18 residues. Germline V gene lookup returns CDR1 MNHEY and CDR2 SVGEGT. V was cut by 0 bases and J by 4 bases, with 19 bases left in between. The CDR3 reads CASSYSVNRNAQNQPQHF. The CDR3 DNA sequence: TGTGCCAGCAGTTACTCGGTAAACAGGAACGCACAAAATCAGCCCCAGCATTTT.

This clonotype was seen a handful of times. The chain links TRBV4-3 to TRBJ1-2; D possibly corresponds to TRBD1 (5 bases). CDR3 length equals 15 residues. The V gene lost 4 bases and the J gene lost 7 bases, with 19 bases spanning the gap. The V gene's germline CDR1 is LGHNA and CDR2 YSLEER. The CDR3 sequence: CASSRAVTGQGGYTF. In nucleotides, the CDR3 is TGCGCCAGCAGCCGAGCCGTAACTGGTCAGGGTGGCTACACCTTC.

The gene calls are TRBV13 and TRBJ1-1; no clear D. V was cut by 1 base and J by 0 bases, with 9 bases left in between. CDR1 and CDR2 from the germline V gene are PRHDT and FYEKMQ (reference sequence). The CDR3 contains 15 residues. CDR3 bases: TGTGCCAGCAGCTTAGACGGCAGAATGAACACTGAAGCTTTCTTT. It translates to CASSLDGRMNTEAFF.

This clonotype was seen repeatedly, ten times or more. The gene calls are TRBV9 and TRBJ2-7, with D hard to call. There are 14 residues in the CDR3. Trimming took 4 bases from V and 0 from J, leaving 11 bases between them. CDR1 is SGDLS and CDR2 is YYNGEE in the germline V gene. CDR3: CASSQDGSSYEQYF. In DNA, the CDR3 is TGTGCCAGCAGCCAGGACGGAAGCTCCTACGAGCAGTACTTC.

This sequence joins TRBV30 and TRBJ2-7, with D possibly matching TRBD1 (5 bases). The germline V and J ends were trimmed by 3 bases and 3 bases, with 12 bases remaining between them. CDR3 size: 13 residues. The germline CDR1 and CDR2 sequences are GTSNPN and SVGIG (reference sequence). CDR3 residues: CAWRQDSLYEQYF. The DNA for the CDR3 is TGTGCCTGGAGACAGGATTCCCTCTACGAGCAGTACTTC. The complete variable domain, with remaining parts taken from reference TRBV30 and TRBJ2-7, reads SQTIHQWPATLVQPVGSPLSLECTVEGTSNPNLYWYRQAAGRGLQLLFYSVGIGQISSEVPQNLSASRPQDRQFILSSKKLLLSDSGFYLCAWRQDSLYEQYFGPGTRLTVT.

This clonotype has more than one count but fewer than ten. The chain employs TRBV11-2 and TRBJ2-1; 9 nucleotides match TRBD2. The junction had 16 bases not matched to a gene; V was cut back by 3 bases and J by 4 bases. Germline CDR1 SGHAT, CDR2 FQNNGV. The CDR3 runs 19 residues. The CDR3 DNA is TGTGCCAGCAGCTTTTCTGCGCTAGCGGGATTACCCGGATACAATGAGCAGTTCTTC. Its translation is CASSFSALAGLPGYNEQFF.

The chain employs TRBV5-1 and TRBJ2-1; no clear D gene. This CDR3 has 14 residues. Germline V CDR1 and CDR2: SGHRS, YFSETQ. V was trimmed by 0 bases and J by 7 bases, leaving 11 bases between them. In nucleotides, the CDR3 is TGCGCCAGCAGCTTGGTTCCGGGTCGGAATGAGCAGTTCTTC. Translation gives CASSLVPGRNEQFF. Full variable domain (remainder filled in from reference TRBV5-1 and TRBJ2-1): KAGVTQTPRYLIKTRGQQVTLSCSPISGHRSVSWYQQTPGQGLQFLFEYFSETQRNKGNFPGRFSGRQFSNSRSEMNVSTLELGDSALYLCASSLVPGRNEQFFGPGTRLTVL.

The chain couples TRBV6-1 to TRBJ1-6; the D gene is possibly TRBD1 (5 bases). V was pared by 6 bases and J by 11 bases, with 14 bases between. The germline gives CDR1 MNHNS, CDR2 SASEGT. CDR3 length: 13 amino acids. CDR3 DNA: TGTGCCAGCAGAGAGACAGTGCGGCCACCCCTCCACTTT. This gives the protein CASRETVRPPLHF.

This chain connects TRBV6-6 to TRBJ2-7, with D unclear. The V gene lost 4 bases and the J gene lost 9 bases, with 13 bases spanning the gap. The length of the CDR3 is 12 residues. Germline CDR1 reads MNHNY; CDR2 reads SVGAGI (reference sequence). The CDR3 DNA follows: TGTGCCAGCAGTTCTGACGGGCCCGGGCAGTACTTC. This gives the protein CASSSDGPGQYF.

The CDR3 DNA reads as TGTGCCAGCAGACCGAGCGGGAGGGGGAAGGACGAGCAGTACTTC. Translation: CASRPSGRGKDEQYF. The chain joins TRBV12-3 or TRBV12-4 to TRBJ2-7; 10 nucleotides align to TRBD2. Trimming cost V 6 bases and J 5 bases; bases outside gene matches: 10. This CDR3 has 15 residues.

The table lists this clonotype with a few counts. This chain links TRBV29-1 with TRBJ1-4, with TRBD1 matching over 10 bases. From germline, CDR1 is SQVTM and CDR2 ANQGSEA. The CDR3 consists of 14 residues. Trimming removed 1 base from V and 12 bases from J; junction bases left unmatched: 8. CDR3 DNA sequence: TGCAGCGTTGAAGCCCCGGGACAGGGGCTTGAACTGTTTTTT. Translation gives CSVEAPGQGLELFF.

J is TRBJ1-3 and V is TRBV20-1; TRBD1 might be the D (5 bases). The CDR3 has 14 amino acids. V lost 6 bases and J lost 4, with 16 bases in between. The V gene's germline CDR1 is DFQATT and CDR2 SNEGSKA (reference sequence). CDR3 amino acids: CSATWAGRGNTIYF. DNA of the CDR3: TGCAGTGCAACCTGGGCAGGGCGAGGAAACACCATATATTTT.

This clonotype was detected a few times. This chain uses TRBV7-2 with TRBJ2-1; TRBD2 aligns across 7 bases. Germline V gene lookup returns CDR1 SGHTA and CDR2 FQGNSA. This CDR3 contains 15 residues. The V and J ends lost 5 bases and 4 bases, in that order; junction bases with no gene match: 8. CDR3 in amino acids: CASSPSGKSYNEQFF. The CDR3 bases are TGTGCCAGCAGCCCGAGCGGGAAAAGTTACAATGAGCAGTTCTTC.

This clonotype was recorded a few times. This chain uses TRBV10-3 with TRBJ1-1, with a possible D match to TRBD1 (6 bases). Trimming took 4 bases from V and 5 from J, leaving 14 bases between them. This CDR3 comprises 14 residues. Germline CDR1 ENHRY, CDR2 SYGVKD. This CDR3 reads CAISVPGGGTEAFF. DNA for the CDR3: TGTGCCATCAGTGTGCCGGGGGGCGGAACTGAAGCTTTCTTT.

The chain links TRBV11-2 to TRBJ2-3; 9 nucleotides line up with TRBD2. This CDR3 spans 18 amino acids. The germline V gene has CDR1 SGHAT and CDR2 FQNNGV. V shed 5 bases and J 5 bases; nucleotides not matched to a gene: 17. CDR3: CASSPQLGSGGLGDTQYF. DNA for the CDR3: TGTGCCAGCAGCCCACAACTGGGTAGCGGGGGCCTCGGAGATACGCAGTATTTT.

V usage is TRBV6-5 and J usage is TRBJ1-1; D might be TRBD1 (6 bases). Trimming left V 0 bases short and J 6 bases short, with 17 bases between. CDR1 is MNHEY, CDR2 SVGAGI, per germline. CDR3 length: 16 residues. CDR3 sequence reads: CASSYSFQGINAEAFF. CDR3 in DNA: TGTGCCAGCAGTTACTCGTTCCAGGGGATAAACGCTGAAGCTTTCTTT.

The sample holds a few counts of this clonotype. The chain employs TRBV10-3 and TRBJ2-5, with D perhaps TRBD1 or TRBD2 (5 bases each). The CDR3 covers 17 residues. Trimming took off 2 bases at V and 1 base at J, with 17 bases between the two ends. Germline assignment: CDR1 ENHRY and CDR2 SYGVKD. CDR3 sequence (DNA): TGTGCCATCAGTGAGCCGAGGGGAAGAGTTAGCCAAGAGACCCAGTACTTC. It specifies CAISEPRGRVSQETQYF.

This clonotype occurred a few times. The CDR3 protein is CSETSGSMGTQYF. Here the CDR3 DNA reads TGCAGTGAAACTAGCGGATCCATGGGGACCCAGTACTTC. The chain recombines TRBV20-1 with TRBJ2-5, with TRBD2 identical over 8 bases. Germline assignment: CDR1 DFQATT and CDR2 SNEGSKA (reference sequence). Unmatched junction bases numbered 11, after V lost 7 bases and J lost 7 bases. This CDR3 comprises 13 residues.

This clonotype appeared many times. V is TRBV4-2 and J is TRBJ1-1; 8 bases fit TRBD1. The CDR3 is 16 amino acids. Per the germline V gene, CDR1 is LGHNA and CDR2 is YNFKEQ. The junction had 7 bases not matched to a gene; V was cut back by 4 bases and J by 0 bases. The CDR3 nucleotides read TGTGCCAGCAGCCCTGGACAGGGCTTAATGAACACTGAAGCTTTCTTT. It is translated as CASSPGQGLMNTEAFF.

This clonotype was seen only a few times. The chain employs TRBV7-2 and TRBJ2-5; no definite D call. V was trimmed by 2 bases and J by 4 bases, leaving 11 bases between them. The CDR3 is made up of 14 amino acids. Germline CDR1 and CDR2: SGHTA and FQGNSA. CDR3 bases: TGTGCCAGCAGCTTAATCCCCCCGCGAGAGACCCAGTACTTC. It yields the protein CASSLIPPRETQYF.

A few counts support this clonotype. The chain employs TRBV10-2 and TRBJ1-1; 8 nucleotides match TRBD1. Germline V gene sequence: CDR1 WSHSY, CDR2 SAAADI. This CDR3 is built from 15 residues. Trimming cost V 2 bases and J 4 bases; bases outside gene matches: 6. CDR3 nucleotide sequence: TGCGCCAGCAGTGAGATCACAGGGGGAGGCACTGAAGCTTTCTTT. It specifies CASSEITGGGTEAFF.

This clonotype was counted only a few times. CDR3 sequence: CAISEVVRTYNEQFF. The CDR3 coding sequence is TGTGCCATCAGTGAGGTCGTTAGGACTTACAATGAGCAGTTCTTC. The chain carries TRBV10-3 and TRBJ2-1; a possible D gene is TRBD2 (5 bases). The CDR3 has 15 residues. Between the trimmed V and J ends, which lost 2 bases and 4 bases, there was a span of 12 bases. Per germline, CDR1 ENHRY and CDR2 SYGVKD.